The present entry profiles one T cell receptor beta chain with its context. This record comes from a study of blood T cells in healthy people across ages. Together with a sample-barcoded 5' primer, a J-beta primer mix was included in a second PCR lasting about 7 to 11 cycles. Unique molecular identifiers of 12 random nucleotides labeled each cDNA. TCRdb recomputed calls from the 5' RACE reads with MiXCR, one row per CDR3 protein. The data contain around 1,000,000 distinct CDR3 sequences, approximately 38% of them singletons. The length of the CDR3 is 16 residues. Germline V gene data show CDR1 as MNHEY and CDR2 as SVGAGI. The V and J ends lost 0 bases and 5 bases, in that order; junction bases with no gene match: 7.

The chain links TRBV6-5 to TRBJ2-7; 10 positions match TRBD1. The sample was blood. This TCR derives from a man between 18 and 35 years old in good health. The CDR3 here is CASSYSGTGDSDEQYF. Written as DNA, the CDR3 is TGTGCCAGCAGTTACTCCGGGACAGGGGACAGTGACGAGCAGTACTTC.